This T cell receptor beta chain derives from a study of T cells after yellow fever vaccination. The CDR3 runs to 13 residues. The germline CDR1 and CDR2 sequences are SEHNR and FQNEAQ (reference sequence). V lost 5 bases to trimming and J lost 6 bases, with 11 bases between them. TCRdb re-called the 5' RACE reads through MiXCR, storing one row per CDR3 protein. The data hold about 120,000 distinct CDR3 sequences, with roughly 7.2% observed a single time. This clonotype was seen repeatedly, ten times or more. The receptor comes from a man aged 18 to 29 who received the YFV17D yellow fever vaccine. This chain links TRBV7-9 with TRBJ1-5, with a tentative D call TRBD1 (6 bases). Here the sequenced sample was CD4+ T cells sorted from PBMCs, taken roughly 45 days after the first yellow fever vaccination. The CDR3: CASSANRAQPQHF. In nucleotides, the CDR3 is TGTGCCAGCAGCGCGAACAGGGCTCAGCCCCAGCATTTT.